The clone carrying this T cell receptor (beta chain) has just one count. Its antigen is currently unknown. The data originate from a study of shared clonotypes between healthy human individuals. Study results and limitations: Naive subsets usually exceeded memory subsets in estimated richness. Expectations were that clonotype sharing among donors would be affected by sequencing depth.

The V gene's germline CDR1 is SGHAT and CDR2 FQNNGV. The CDR3 contains 15 residues. Trimming took 1 base from V and 1 from J, leaving 10 bases between them. Across several immunoSEQ plates, the genomic DNA of each subset was split evenly. As processed by the authors: There were no quality scores in the junction-only immunoSEQ sequences, so filtering differed. Clones were sequenced by immunoSEQ multiplex PCR, and TCRdb holds only the in-frame ones, with some missing. D and trimming come from the DNA, and the V and J calls and clone size come from that table. The repertoire holds under 750,000 clones, with 72% as singletons.

J is TRBJ1-1 and V is TRBV11-2, with a possible D match to TRBD1 (6 bases). The sequencing input was memory CD4+ T cells sorted from blood. Subset given: CD45RA-negative fraction. This receptor was taken from a woman in her 30s in good health. CDR3 residues: CASSLGGRWNTEAFF. Here the CDR3 DNA reads TGTGCCAGCAGCTTAGGGGGGCGGTGGAACACTGAAGCTTTCTTT.